The present T cell receptor (beta chain) was sequenced within a study of blood T cell repertoires in COVID-19. Study overall: Sites across the United States, Italy and Spain contributed samples from acute and convalescent COVID-19. PBMCs, B-cell-depleted T cells, or T cells provided the cDNA or gDNA that made up the material.

Germline CDR1 is SGHTA and CDR2 is FQGTGA. The ends were cut back, 1 base at V and 2 bases at J, with 15 bases in the middle. The CDR3 has 17 residues. Source study methods: Reference gene primers were amplified, and this amplification served to estimate nucleated cell counts. Clones were sequenced by immunoSEQ multiplex PCR, and TCRdb holds only the in-frame ones, with some missing. The V and J calls and clone size come from that table; D and trimming were worked out from the DNA. This table has under 250,000 clones, 85% to 90% appearing once. Sequencing input: peripheral blood. This TCR was sampled from a man aged 45-60 years with COVID-19, enrolled during active disease. The chain employs TRBV7-3 and TRBJ1-3; weak D call: TRBD1 (6 bases). The DNA for the CDR3 is TGTGCCAGCAGCTTAAGCCCTCCCGGGACACCTGGAAACACCATATATTTT. Translating gives CASSLSPPGTPGNTIYF.